This TCR beta chain emerged from a study of blood T cell repertoires in COVID-19. V lost 5 bases and J lost 10; bases outside the gene matches: 12. Germline loops: CDR1 SGHRS, CDR2 YFSETQ. The CDR3 extends over 16 amino acids. Clones were sequenced by immunoSEQ multiplex PCR, and TCRdb holds only the in-frame ones, with some missing. The profile shows 120,000 to 150,000 clones, under 85% of them singletons. This sequence originates from a woman older than 75 in a cohort sampled during active or convalescent COVID-19. Sequencing used peripheral blood. The chain recombines TRBV5-1 with TRBJ2-1; 13 nucleotides match TRBD2. The CDR3 nucleotides are TGCGCCAGCAGAGTCGCCGGGACTAGCGGGGCGGGCGAGCAGTTCTTC. Translated: CASRVAGTSGAGEQFF.